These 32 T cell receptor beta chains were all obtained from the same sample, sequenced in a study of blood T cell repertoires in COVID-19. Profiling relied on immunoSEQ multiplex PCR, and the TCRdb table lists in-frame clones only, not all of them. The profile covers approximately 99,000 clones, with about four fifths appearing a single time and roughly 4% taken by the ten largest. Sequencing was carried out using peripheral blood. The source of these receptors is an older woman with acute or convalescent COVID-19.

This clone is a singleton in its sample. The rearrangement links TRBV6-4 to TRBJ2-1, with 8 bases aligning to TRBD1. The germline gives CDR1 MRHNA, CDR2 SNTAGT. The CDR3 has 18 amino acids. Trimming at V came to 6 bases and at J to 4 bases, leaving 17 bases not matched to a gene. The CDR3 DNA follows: TGTGCCAGCAGCGCTAAGCGGACAGGGTCTTCCAATTACAATGAGCAGTTCTTC. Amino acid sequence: CASSAKRTGSSNYNEQFF.

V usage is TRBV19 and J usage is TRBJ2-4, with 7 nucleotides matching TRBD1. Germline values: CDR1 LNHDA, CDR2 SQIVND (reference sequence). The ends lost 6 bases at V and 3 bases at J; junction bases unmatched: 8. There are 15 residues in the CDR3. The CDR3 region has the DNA TGTGCCAGTAGGTCTGAGGGGGCCGGCAAAAACATTCAGTACTTC. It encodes CASRSEGAGKNIQYF.

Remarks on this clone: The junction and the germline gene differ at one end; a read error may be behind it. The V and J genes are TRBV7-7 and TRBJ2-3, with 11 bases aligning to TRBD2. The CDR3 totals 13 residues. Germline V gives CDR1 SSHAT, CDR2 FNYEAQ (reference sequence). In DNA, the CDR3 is TGTGCTAGCAGCCACCTGACTAGCGGGGTCGTCTATTTT. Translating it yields CASSHLTSGVVYF.

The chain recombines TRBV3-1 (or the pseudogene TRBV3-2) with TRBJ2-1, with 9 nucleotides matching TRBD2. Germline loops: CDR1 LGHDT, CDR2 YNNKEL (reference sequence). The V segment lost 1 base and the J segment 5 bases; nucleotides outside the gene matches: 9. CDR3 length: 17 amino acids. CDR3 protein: CASSQVVLAGLNNEQFF. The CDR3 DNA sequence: TGTGCCAGCAGCCAAGTAGTACTAGCGGGTTTAAACAATGAGCAGTTCTTC.

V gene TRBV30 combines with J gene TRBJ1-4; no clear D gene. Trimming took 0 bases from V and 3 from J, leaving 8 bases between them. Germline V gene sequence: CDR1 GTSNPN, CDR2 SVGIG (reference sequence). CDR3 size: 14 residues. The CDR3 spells CAWSVRDPNEKLFF. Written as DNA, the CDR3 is TGTGCCTGGAGTGTCCGGGATCCTAATGAAAAACTGTTTTTT.

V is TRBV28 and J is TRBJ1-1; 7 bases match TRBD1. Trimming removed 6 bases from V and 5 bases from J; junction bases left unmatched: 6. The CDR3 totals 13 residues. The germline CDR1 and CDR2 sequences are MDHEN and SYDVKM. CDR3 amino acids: CASSTPGGTEAFF. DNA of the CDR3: TGTGCCAGCAGCACCCCAGGGGGGACTGAAGCTTTCTTT.

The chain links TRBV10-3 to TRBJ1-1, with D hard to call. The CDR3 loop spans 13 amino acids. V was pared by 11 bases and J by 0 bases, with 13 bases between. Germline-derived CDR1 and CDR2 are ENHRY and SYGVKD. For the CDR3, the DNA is TGTGCCTCTAGCCAAGGAGTGAACACTGAAGCTTTCTTT. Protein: CASSQGVNTEAFF.

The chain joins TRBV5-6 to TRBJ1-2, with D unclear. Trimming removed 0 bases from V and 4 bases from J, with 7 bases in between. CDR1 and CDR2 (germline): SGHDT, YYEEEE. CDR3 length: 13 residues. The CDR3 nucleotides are TGTGCCAGCAGCTTGGGGGAGGGCTATGGCTACACCTTC. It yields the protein CASSLGEGYGYTF.

The CDR3 loop reads CATSRVPGTSGGTETQYF. In nucleotides, the CDR3 is TGTGCCACCAGCAGAGTCCCAGGGACTAGCGGGGGTACAGAGACCCAGTACTTC. The chain couples TRBV15 to TRBJ2-5, with 14 bases aligning to TRBD2. The germline gives CDR1 LNHNV, CDR2 YYDKDF (reference sequence). CDR3 length: 18 residues. V dropped 1 base and J dropped 4; count of bases not matched to a gene: 8. Drawing the rest from reference TRBV15 and TRBJ2-5, the complete variable domain is DAMVIQNPRYQVTQFGKPVTLSCSQTLNHNVMYWYQQKSSQAPKLLFHYYDKDFNNEADTPDNFQSRRPNTSFCFLDIRSPGLGDTAMYLCATSRVPGTSGGTETQYFGPGTRLLVL.

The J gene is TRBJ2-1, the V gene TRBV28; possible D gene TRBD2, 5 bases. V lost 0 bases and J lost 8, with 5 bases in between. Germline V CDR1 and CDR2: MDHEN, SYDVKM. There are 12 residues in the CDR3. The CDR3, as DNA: TGTGCCAGCAGTTTATGGGGAGATGAGCAGTTCTTC. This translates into CASSLWGDEQFF.

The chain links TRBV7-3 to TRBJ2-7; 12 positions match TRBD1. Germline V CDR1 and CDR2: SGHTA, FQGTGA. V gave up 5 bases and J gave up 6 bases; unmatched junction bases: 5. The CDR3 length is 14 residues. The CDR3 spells CASSDRDRGREQYV. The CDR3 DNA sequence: TGTGCCAGCAGCGACCGGGACAGGGGGCGCGAGCAGTACGTC.

CDR3 coding DNA: TGTGCCAGTACCCGAAGGCGGGACAGGGCCTCCGTCGAACTGTTTTTT. Protein product: CASTRRRDRASVELFF. The gene calls are TRBV19 and TRBJ1-4; 9 nucleotides agree with TRBD1. After removal of 7 bases from V and 12 bases from J, the junction contained 18 bases not matched to a gene. The germline V gene encodes CDR1 LNHDA and CDR2 SQIVND (reference sequence). The CDR3 has 16 amino acids.

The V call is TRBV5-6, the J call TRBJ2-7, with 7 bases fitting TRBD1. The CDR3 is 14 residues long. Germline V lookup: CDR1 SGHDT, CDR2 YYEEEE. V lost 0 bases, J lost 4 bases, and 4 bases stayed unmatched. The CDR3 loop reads CASSLGPQGYEQYF. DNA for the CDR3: TGTGCCAGCAGCTTGGGACCACAGGGGTACGAGCAGTACTTC. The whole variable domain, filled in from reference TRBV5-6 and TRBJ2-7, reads DAGVTQSPTHLIKTRGQQVTLRCSPKSGHDTVSWYQQALGQGPQFIFQYYEEEERQRGNFPDRFSGHQFPNYSSELNVNALLLGDSALYLCASSLGPQGYEQYFGPGTRLTVT.

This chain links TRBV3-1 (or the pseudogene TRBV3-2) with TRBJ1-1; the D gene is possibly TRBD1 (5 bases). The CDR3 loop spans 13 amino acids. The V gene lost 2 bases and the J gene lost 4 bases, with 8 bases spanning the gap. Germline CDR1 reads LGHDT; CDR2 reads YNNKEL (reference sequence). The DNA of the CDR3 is TGTGCCAGCAGCCAACTAGGGGTCACTGAAGCTTTCTTT. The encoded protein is CASSQLGVTEAFF.

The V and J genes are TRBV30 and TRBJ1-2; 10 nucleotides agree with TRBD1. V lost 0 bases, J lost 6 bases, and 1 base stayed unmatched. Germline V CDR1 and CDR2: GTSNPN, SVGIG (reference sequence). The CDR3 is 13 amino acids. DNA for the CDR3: TGTGCCTGGAGTGTCGGGACAGGGGATGGCTACACCTTC. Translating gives CAWSVGTGDGYTF.

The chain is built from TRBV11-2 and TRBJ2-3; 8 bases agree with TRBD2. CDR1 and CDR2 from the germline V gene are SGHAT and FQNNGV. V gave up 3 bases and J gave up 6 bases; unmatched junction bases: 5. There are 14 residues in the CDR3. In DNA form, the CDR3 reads TGTGCCAGCAGCTTTTCGGGGGGGGAGGATACGCAGTATTTT. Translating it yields CASSFSGGEDTQYF.

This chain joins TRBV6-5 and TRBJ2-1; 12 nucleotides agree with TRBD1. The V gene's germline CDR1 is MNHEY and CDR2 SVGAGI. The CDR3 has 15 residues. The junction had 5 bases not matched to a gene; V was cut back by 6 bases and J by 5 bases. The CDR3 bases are TGTGCCAGCAGGAAGGGGACAGGGGGCCACAATGAGCAGTTCTTC. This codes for CASRKGTGGHNEQFF.

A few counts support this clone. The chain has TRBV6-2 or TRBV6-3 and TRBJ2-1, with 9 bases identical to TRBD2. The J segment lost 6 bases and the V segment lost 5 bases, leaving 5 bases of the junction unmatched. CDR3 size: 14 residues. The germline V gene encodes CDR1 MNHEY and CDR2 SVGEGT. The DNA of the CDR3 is TGTGCCAGCAGTCGTGGACTAGCGTTCAATGAGCAGTTCTTC. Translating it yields CASSRGLAFNEQFF.

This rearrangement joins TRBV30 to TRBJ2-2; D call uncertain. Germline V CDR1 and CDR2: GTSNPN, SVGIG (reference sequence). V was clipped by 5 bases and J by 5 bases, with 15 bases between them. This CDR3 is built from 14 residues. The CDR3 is CAWAGTDLTGELFF. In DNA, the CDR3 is TGTGCCTGGGCCGGCACAGACCTAACCGGGGAGCTGTTTTTT. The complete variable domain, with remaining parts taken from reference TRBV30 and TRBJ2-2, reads SQTIHQWPATLVQPVGSPLSLECTVEGTSNPNLYWYRQAAGRGLQLLFYSVGIGQISSEVPQNLSASRPQDRQFILSSKKLLLSDSGFYLCAWAGTDLTGELFFGEGSRLTVL.

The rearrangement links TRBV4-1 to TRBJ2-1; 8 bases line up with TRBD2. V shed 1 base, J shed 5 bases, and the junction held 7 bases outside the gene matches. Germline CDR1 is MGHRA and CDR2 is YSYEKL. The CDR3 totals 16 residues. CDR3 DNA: TGCGCCAGCAGCCAAGTTGTGTCGGGAGGGAACAATGAGCAGTTCTTC. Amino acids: CASSQVVSGGNNEQFF.

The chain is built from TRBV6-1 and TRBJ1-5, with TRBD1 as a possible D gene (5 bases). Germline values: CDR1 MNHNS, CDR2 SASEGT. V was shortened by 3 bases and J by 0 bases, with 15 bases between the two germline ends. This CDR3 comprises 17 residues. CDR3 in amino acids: CASSEGRAPYSNQPQHF. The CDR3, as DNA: TGTGCCAGCAGTGAGGGCAGGGCCCCTTATAGCAATCAGCCCCAGCATTTT.

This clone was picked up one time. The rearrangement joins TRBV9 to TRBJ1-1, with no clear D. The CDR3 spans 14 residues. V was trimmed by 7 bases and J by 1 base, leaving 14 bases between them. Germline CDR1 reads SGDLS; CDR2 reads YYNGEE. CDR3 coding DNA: TGTGCCAGCTCTAAGCTGCAGGCGAACACTGAAGCTTTCTTT. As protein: CASSKLQANTEAFF.

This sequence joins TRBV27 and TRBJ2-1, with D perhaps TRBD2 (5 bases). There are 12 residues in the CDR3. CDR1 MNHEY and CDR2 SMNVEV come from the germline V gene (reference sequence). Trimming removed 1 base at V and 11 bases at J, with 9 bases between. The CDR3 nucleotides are TGTGCCAGCAGTTTATATGGAGGAAAGCAGTTCTTC. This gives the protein CASSLYGGKQFF.

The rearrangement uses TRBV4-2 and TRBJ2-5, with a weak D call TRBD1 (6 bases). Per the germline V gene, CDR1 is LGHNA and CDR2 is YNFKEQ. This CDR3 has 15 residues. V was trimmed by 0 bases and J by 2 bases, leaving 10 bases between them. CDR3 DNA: TGTGCCAGCAGCCAAGATGGGCAGGGGCAAGAGACCCAGTACTTC. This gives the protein CASSQDGQGQETQYF.

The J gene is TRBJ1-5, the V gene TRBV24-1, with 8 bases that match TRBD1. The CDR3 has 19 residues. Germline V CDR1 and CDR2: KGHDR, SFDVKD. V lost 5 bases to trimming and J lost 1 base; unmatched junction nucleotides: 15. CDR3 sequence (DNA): TGTGCCACCAGTGGTTTCGGACAGGGTTCCCTTCGAAGCAATCAGCCCCAGCATTTT. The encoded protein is CATSGFGQGSLRSNQPQHF.

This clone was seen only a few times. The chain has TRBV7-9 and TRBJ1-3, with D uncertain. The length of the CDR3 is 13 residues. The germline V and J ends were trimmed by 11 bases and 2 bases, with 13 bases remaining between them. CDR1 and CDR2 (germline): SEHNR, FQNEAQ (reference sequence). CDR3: CAGDDKAGNTIYF. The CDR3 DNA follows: TGTGCCGGTGACGACAAGGCTGGAAACACCATATATTTT. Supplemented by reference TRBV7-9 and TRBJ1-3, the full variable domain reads DTGVSQNPRHKITKRGQNVTFRCDPISEHNRLYWYRQTLGQGPEFLTYFQNEAQLEKSRLLSDRFSAERPKGSFSTLEIQRTEQGDSAMYLCAGDDKAGNTIYFGEGSWLTVV.

The CDR3 DNA follows: TGTGCCAGCAGCCAGCTCCAGGGTTATCATGGCTACACCTTC. This codes for CASSQLQGYHGYTF. The chain carries TRBV3-1 (or the pseudogene TRBV3-2) and TRBJ1-2; a weak D match, TRBD1 (5 bases). The germline V gene has CDR1 LGHDT and CDR2 YNNKEL (reference sequence). The CDR3 is made up of 14 amino acids. V was trimmed by 3 bases and J by 6 bases, leaving 14 bases between them.

The CDR3 spells CASSPATGWDGYTF. CDR3 sequence (DNA): TGTGCCAGCTCACCAGCGACAGGGTGGGATGGCTACACCTTC. The V and J genes are TRBV18 and TRBJ1-2, with TRBD1 matching 7 bases. Trimming took 2 bases from V and 6 from J; bases not matched to a gene: 6. Germline assignment: CDR1 KGHSH and CDR2 LQKENI. The CDR3 contains 14 residues.

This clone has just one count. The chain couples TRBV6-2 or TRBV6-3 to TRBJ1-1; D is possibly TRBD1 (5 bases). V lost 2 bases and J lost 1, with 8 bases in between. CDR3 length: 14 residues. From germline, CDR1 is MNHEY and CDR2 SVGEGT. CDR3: CASSYGGSNTEAFF. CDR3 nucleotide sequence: TGTGCCAGCAGTTACGGGGGGTCGAACACTGAAGCTTTCTTT.

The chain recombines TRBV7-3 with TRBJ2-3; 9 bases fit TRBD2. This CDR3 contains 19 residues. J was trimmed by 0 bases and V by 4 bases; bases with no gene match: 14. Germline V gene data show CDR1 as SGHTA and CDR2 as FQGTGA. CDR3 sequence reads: CASSSSTSGLAFSTDTQYF. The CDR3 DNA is TGTGCCAGCAGCTCTTCGACTAGCGGACTAGCGTTTAGCACAGATACGCAGTATTTT. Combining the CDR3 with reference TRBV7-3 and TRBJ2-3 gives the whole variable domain GAGVSQTPSNKVTEKGKYVELRCDPISGHTALYWYRQSLGQGPEFLIYFQGTGAADDSGLPNDRFFAVRPEGSVSTLKIQRTERGDSAVYLCASSSSTSGLAFSTDTQYFGPGTRLTVL.

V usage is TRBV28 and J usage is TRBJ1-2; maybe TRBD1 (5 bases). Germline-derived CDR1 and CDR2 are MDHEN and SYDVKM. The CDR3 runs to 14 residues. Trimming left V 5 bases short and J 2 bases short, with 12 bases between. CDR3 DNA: TGTGCCAGCAGTCGTTCTACAGGCAACTATGGCTACACCTTC. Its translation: CASSRSTGNYGYTF.

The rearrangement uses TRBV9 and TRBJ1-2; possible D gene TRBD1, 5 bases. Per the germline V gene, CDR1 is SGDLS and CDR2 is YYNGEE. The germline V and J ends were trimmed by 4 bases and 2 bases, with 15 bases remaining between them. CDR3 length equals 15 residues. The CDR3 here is CASSPLRQINYGYTF. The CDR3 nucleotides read TGTGCCAGCAGCCCGCTCCGACAGATAAACTATGGCTACACCTTC. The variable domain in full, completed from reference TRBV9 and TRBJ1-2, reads DSGVTQTPKHLITATGQRVTLRCSPRSGDLSVYWYQQSLDQGLQFLIQYYNGEERAKGNILERFSAQQFPDLHSELNLSSLELGDSALYFCASSPLRQINYGYTFGSGTRLTVV.